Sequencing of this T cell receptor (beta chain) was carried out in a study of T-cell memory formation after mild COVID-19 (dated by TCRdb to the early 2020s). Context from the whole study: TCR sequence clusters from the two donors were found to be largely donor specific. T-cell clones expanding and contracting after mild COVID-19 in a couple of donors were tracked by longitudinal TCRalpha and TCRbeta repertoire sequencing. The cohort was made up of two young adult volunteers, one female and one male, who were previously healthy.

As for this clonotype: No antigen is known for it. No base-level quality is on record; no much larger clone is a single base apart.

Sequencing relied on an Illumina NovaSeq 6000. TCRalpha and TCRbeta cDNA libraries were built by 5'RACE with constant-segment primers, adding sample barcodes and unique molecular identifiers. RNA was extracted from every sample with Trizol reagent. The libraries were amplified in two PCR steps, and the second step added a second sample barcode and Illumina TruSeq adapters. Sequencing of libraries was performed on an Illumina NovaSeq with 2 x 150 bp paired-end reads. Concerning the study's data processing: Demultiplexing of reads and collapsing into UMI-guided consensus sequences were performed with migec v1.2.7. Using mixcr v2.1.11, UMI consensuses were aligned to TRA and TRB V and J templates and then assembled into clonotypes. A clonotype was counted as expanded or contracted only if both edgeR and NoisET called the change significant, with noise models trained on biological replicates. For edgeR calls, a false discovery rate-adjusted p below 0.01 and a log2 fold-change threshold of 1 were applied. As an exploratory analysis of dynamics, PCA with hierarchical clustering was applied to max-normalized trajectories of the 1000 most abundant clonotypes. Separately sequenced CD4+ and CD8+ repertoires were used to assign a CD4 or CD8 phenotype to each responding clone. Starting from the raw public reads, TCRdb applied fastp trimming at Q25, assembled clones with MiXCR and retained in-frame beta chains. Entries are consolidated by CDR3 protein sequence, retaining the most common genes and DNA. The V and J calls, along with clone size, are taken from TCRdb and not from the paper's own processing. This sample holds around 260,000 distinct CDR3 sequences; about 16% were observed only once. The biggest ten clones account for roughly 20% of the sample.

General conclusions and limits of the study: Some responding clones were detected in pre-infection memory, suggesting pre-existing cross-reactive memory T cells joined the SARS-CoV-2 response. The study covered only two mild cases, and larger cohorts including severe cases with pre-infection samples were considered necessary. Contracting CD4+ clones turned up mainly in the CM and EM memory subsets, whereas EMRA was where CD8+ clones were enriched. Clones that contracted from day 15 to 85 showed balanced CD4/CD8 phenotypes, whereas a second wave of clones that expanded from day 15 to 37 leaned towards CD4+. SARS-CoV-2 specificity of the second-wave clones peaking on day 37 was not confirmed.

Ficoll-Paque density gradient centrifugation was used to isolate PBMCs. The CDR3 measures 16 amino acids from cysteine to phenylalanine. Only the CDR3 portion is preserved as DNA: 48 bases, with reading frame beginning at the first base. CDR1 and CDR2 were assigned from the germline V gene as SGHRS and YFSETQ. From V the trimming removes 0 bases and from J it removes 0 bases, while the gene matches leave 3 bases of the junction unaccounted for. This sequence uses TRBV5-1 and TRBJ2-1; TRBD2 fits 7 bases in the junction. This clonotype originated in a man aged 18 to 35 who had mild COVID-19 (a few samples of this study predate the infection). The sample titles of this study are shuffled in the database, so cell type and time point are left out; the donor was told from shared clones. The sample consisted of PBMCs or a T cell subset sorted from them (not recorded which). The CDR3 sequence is CASSLVTGGSYNEQFF. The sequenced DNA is TGCGCCAGCAGCTTGGTGACGGGGGGCTCCTACAATGAGCAGTTCTTC.